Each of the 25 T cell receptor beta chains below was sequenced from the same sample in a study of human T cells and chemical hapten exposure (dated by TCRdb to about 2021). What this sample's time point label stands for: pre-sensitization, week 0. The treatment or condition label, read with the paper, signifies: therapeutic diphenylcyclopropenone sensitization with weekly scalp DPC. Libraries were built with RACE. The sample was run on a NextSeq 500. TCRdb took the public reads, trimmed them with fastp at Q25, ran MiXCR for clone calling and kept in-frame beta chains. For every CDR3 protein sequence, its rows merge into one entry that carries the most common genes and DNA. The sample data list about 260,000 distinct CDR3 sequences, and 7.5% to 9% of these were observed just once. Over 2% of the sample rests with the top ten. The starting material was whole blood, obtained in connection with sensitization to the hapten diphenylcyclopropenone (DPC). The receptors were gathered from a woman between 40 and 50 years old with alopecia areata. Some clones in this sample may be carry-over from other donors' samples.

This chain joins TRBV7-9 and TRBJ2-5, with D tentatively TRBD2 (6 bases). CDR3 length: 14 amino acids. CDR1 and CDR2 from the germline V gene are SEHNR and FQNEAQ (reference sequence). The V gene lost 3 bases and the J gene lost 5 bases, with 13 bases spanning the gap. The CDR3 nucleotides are TGTGCCAGCAGCTTGGAGGGGCTCCAGGAGACCCAGTACTTC. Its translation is CASSLEGLQETQYF.

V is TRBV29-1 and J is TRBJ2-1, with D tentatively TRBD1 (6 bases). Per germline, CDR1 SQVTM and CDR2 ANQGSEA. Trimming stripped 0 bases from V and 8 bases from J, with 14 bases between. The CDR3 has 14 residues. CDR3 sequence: CSVEDPGDTYEQFF. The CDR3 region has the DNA TGCAGCGTTGAAGATCCCGGGGACACCTATGAGCAGTTCTTC.

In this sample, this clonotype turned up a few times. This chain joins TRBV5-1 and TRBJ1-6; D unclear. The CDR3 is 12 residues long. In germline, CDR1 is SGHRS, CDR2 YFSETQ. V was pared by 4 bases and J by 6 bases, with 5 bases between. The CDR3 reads CASSGGNSPLHF. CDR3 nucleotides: TGCGCCAGCAGCGGCGGTAATTCACCCCTCCACTTT.

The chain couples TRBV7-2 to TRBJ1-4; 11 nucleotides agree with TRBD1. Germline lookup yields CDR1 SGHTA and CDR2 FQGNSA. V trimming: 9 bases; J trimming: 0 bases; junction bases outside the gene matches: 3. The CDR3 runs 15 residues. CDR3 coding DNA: TGTGCCAGTAGGGACAGGGGGGCAACTAATGAAAAACTGTTTTTT. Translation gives CASRDRGATNEKLFF.

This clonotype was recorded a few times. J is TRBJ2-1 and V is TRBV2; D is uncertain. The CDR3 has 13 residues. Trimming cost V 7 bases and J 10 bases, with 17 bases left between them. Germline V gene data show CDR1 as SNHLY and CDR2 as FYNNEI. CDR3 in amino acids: CASNTPRAGEQFF. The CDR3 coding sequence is TGTGCCAGCAACACCCCACGGGCCGGAGAGCAGTTCTTC. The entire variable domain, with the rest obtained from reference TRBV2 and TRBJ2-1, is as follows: EPEVTQTPSHQVTQMGQEVILRCVPISNHLYFYWYRQILGQKVEFLVSFYNNEISEKSEIFDDQFSVERPDGSNFTLKIRSTKLEDSAMYFCASNTPRAGEQFFGPGTRLTVL.

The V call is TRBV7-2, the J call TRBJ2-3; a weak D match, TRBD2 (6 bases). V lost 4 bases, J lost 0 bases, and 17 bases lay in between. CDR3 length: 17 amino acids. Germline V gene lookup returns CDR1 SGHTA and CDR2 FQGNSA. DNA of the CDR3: TGTGCCAGCAGCTCAAATGGTGGAGGGATTAGCACAGATACGCAGTATTTT. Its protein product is CASSSNGGGISTDTQYF.

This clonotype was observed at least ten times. The CDR3 protein is CSVASRGSRLFF. Here the CDR3 DNA reads TGCAGCGTTGCGAGCAGGGGGTCTCGGCTGTTTTTT. The rearrangement links TRBV29-1 to TRBJ1-4; 7 bases match TRBD1. The CDR3 runs to 12 residues. In germline, CDR1 is SQVTM, CDR2 ANQGSEA. Losses at the gene ends were 4 bases for V and 14 bases for J; bases not matched to a gene: 10.

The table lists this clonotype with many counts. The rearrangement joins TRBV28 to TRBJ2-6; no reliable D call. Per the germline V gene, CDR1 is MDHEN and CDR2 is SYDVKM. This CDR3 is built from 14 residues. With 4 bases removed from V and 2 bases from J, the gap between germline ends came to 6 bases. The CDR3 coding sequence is TGTGCCAGCAGTTCGGCCGCTGGGGCCAACGTCCTGACTTTC. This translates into CASSSAAGANVLTF.

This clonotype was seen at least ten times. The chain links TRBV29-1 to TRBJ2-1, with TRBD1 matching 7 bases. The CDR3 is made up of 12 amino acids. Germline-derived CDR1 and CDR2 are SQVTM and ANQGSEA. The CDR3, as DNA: TGCTCACAGGGGAGCTCCTACAATGAGCAGTTCTTC. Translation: CSQGSSYNEQFF.

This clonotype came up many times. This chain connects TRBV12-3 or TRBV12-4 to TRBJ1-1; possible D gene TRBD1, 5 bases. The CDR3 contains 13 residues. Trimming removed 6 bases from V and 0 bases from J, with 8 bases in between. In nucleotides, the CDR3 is TGTGCCAGCAGCGACAGCATGAACACTGAAGCTTTCTTT. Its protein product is CASSDSMNTEAFF.

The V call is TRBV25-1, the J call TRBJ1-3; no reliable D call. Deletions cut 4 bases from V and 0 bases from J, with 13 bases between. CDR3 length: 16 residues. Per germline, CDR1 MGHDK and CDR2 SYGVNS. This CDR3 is CASSGAASSSGNTIYF. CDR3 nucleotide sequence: TGTGCCAGCAGTGGGGCGGCGTCCAGCTCTGGAAACACCATATATTTT. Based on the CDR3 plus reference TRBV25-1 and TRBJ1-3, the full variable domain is EADIYQTPRYLVIGTGKKITLECSQTMGHDKMYWYQQDPGMELHLIHYSYGVNSTEKGDLSSESTVSRIRTEHFPLTLESARPSHTSQYLCASSGAASSSGNTIYFGEGSWLTVV.

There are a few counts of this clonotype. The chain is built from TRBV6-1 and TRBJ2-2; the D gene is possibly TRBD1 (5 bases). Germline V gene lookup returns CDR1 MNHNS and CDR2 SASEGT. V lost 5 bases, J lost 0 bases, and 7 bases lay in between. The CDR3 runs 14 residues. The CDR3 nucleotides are TGTGCCAGCAGTAAACAGGCGAACACCGGGGAGCTGTTTTTT. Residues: CASSKQANTGELFF.

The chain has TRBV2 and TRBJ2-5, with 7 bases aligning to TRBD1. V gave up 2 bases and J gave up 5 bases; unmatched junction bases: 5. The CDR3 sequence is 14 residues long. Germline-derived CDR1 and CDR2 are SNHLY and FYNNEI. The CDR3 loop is CASSELGQAETQYF. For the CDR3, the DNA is TGTGCCAGCAGTGAATTAGGACAGGCTGAGACCCAGTACTTC.

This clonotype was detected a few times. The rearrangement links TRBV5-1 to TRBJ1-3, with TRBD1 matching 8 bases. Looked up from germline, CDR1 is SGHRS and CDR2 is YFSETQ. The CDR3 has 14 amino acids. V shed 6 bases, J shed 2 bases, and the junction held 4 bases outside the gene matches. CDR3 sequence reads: CASTGQGTGNTIYF. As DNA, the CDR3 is TGCGCCAGCACAGGACAGGGTACTGGAAACACCATATATTTT.

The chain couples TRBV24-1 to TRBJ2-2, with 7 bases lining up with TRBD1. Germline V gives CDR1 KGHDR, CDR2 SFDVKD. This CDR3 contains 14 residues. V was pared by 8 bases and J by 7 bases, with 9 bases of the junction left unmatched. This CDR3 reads CATTDSTGVGELFF. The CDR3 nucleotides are TGTGCCACCACGGACTCTACAGGGGTCGGGGAGCTGTTTTTT.

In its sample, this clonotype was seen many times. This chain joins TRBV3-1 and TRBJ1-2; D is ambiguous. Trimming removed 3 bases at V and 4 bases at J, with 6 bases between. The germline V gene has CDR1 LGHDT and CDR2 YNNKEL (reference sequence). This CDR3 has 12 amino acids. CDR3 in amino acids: CASSQGAYGYTF. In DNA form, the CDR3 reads TGTGCCAGCAGCCAGGGTGCCTATGGCTACACCTTC.

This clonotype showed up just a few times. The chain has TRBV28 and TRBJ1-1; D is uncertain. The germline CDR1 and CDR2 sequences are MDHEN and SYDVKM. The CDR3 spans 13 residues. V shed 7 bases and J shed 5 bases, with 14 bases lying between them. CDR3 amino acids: CASTSSEGTEAFF. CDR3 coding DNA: TGTGCCAGCACCTCCTCGGAGGGAACTGAAGCTTTCTTT.

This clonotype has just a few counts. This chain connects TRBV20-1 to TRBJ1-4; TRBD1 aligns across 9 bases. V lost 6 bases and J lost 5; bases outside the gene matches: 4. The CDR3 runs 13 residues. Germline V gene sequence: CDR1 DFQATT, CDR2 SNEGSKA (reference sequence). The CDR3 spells CSAPTGGNEKLFF. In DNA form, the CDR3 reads TGCAGTGCCCCGACAGGGGGAAATGAAAAACTGTTTTTT.

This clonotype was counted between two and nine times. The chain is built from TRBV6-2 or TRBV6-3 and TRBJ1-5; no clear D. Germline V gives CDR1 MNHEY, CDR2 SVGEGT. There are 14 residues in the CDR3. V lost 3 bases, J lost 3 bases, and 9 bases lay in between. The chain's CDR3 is CASSYSGFNQPQHF. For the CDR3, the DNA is TGTGCCAGCAGTTATTCGGGTTTCAATCAGCCCCAGCATTTT.

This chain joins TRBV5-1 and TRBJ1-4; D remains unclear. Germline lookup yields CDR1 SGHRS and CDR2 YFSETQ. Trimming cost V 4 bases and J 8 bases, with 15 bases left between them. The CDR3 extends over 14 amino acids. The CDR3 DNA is TGCGCCAGCAGCCTTCAGGAAGGGAGAGAAAAACTGTTTTTT. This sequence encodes CASSLQEGREKLFF.

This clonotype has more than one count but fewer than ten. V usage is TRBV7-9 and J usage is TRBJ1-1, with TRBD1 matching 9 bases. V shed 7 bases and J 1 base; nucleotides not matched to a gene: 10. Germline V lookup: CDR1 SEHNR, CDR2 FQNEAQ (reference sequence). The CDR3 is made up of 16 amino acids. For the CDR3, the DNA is TGTGCCAGCACCATGTACAGGGGGCGGGCGAACACTGAAGCTTTCTTT. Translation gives CASTMYRGRANTEAFF.

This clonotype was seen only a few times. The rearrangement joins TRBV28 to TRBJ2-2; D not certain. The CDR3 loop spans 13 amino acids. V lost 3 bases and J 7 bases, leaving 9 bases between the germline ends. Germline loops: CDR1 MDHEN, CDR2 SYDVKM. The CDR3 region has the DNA TGTGCCAGCAGTTTTAGGAGAATCGGGGAGCTGTTTTTT. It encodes CASSFRRIGELFF.

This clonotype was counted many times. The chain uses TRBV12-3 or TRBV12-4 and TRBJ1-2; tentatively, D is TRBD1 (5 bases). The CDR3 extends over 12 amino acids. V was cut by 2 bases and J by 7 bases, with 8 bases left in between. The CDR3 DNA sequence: TGTGCCAGCAGTTTATCGGGGGGTGGCTACACCTTC. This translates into CASSLSGGGYTF.

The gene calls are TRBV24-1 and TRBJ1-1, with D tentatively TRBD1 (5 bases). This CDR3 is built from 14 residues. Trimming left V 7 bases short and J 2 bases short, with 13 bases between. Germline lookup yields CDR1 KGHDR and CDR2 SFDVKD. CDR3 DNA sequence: TGTGCCACCAGGCCCGGGGACTATAACACTGAAGCTTTCTTT. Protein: CATRPGDYNTEAFF.

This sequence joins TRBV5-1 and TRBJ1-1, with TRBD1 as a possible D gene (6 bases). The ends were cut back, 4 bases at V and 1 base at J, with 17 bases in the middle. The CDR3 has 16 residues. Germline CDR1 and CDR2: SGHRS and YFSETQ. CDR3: CASSARAGETNTEAFF. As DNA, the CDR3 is TGCGCCAGCAGCGCCCGTGCAGGGGAAACGAACACTGAAGCTTTCTTT.